The 6 T cell receptor beta chains presented below share a single source sample, sequenced in a study of blood T cell repertoires in COVID-19. Measured with immunoSEQ multiplex PCR; TCRdb has only the in-frame clones, and not every one. The sample yields over 85,000 clones, 85% seen once. Sequenced sample: peripheral blood. The receptor set was obtained from a man aged 60 to 75 with acute or convalescent COVID-19.

This chain connects TRBV5-1 to TRBJ2-2; TRBD2 is a possible D gene (5 bases). V was clipped by 4 bases and J by 4 bases, with 14 bases between them. Germline values: CDR1 SGHRS, CDR2 YFSETQ. This CDR3 contains 15 residues. The CDR3 nucleotides are TGCGCCAGCAGCATGGGTGTACTAGGCACCGGGGAGCTGTTTTTT. It codes for CASSMGVLGTGELFF. The whole variable domain, filled in from reference TRBV5-1 and TRBJ2-2, reads KAGVTQTPRYLIKTRGQQVTLSCSPISGHRSVSWYQQTPGQGLQFLFEYFSETQRNKGNFPGRFSGRQFSNSRSEMNVSTLELGDSALYLCASSMGVLGTGELFFGEGSRLTVL.

The chain couples TRBV13 to TRBJ2-3, with 7 bases lining up with TRBD2. V lost 5 bases to trimming and J lost 0 bases; unmatched junction nucleotides: 8. CDR1 and CDR2 from the germline V gene are PRHDT and FYEKMQ (reference sequence). The CDR3 has 16 amino acids. CDR3 region: CASSPKAGVSTDTQYF. CDR3 nucleotide sequence: TGTGCCAGCAGCCCTAAGGCGGGGGTAAGCACAGATACGCAGTATTTT.

This rearrangement joins TRBV5-1 to TRBJ1-3, with D maybe TRBD1 (5 bases). Per germline, CDR1 SGHRS and CDR2 YFSETQ. There are 13 residues in the CDR3. The V gene lost 7 bases and the J gene lost 2 bases, with 10 bases spanning the gap. In DNA form, the CDR3 reads TGCGCCAGCTCGGACAATGCTGGAAACACCATATATTTT. It codes for CASSDNAGNTIYF.

The CDR3 reads CSVGGGQGPREETQYF. CDR3 nucleotides: TGCAGCGTTGGGGGGGGACAAGGCCCAAGGGAGGAGACCCAGTACTTC. The chain links TRBV29-1 to TRBJ2-5, with TRBD2 as a possible D gene (7 bases). The CDR3 is made up of 16 amino acids. V lost 4 bases to trimming and J lost 5 bases, with 23 bases between them. Germline CDR1 and CDR2: SQVTM and ANQGSEA.

J is TRBJ2-2 and V is TRBV10-1; D possibly corresponds to TRBD2 (5 bases). V lost 0 bases and J 1 base, leaving 12 bases between the germline ends. Germline V gene sequence: CDR1 WNHNN, CDR2 SYGVQD (reference sequence). This CDR3 is built from 17 residues. The CDR3 DNA reads TGCGCCAGCAGTGAGTCTGGGGTTAGCGAGAACACCGGGGAGCTGTTTTTT. Its translation is CASSESGVSENTGELFF.

The genes are TRBV5-4 and TRBJ2-7, with 11 positions matching TRBD1. CDR3 length equals 15 residues. Germline lookup yields CDR1 SGHNT and CDR2 YYREEE (reference sequence). J gave up 5 bases and V 1 base, and 5 bases lay outside the gene matches. CDR3 amino acids: CASSLYRTGGHEQYF. For the CDR3, the DNA is TGTGCCAGCAGCTTGTACCGGACAGGGGGCCACGAGCAGTACTTC.